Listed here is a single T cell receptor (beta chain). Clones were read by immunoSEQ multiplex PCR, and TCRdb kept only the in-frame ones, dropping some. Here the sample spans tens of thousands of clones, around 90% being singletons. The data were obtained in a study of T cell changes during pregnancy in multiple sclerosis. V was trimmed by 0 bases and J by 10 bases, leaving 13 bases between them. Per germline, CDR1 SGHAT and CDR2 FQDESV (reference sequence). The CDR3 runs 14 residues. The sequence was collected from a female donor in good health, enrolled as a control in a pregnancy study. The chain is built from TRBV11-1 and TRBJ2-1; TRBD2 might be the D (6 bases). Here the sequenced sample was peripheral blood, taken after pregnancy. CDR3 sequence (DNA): TGTGCCAGCAGCTTAGCGGTGGGGGGTGGGGAGCAGTTCTTC. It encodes CASSLAVGGGEQFF.